Listed below are T cell receptor beta chains from one sample, sequenced in a study of shared clonotypes between healthy human individuals. The repertoire was sequenced with immunoSEQ multiplex PCR; TCRdb's copy has only in-frame clones and lacks some. The sample has about 2 million clones; approximately 95% are singletons. The sample consisted of naive CD8+ T cells sorted from blood. Receptors originate from a man aged 18-30 years in good health. The CDR3 runs from the conserved cysteine through the conserved F or W. D genes are given only for firm matches. The size of a clone is reported for some rows only, either as once, few or many, or as a class for expanded clones.

size: .
V: TRBV5-5
D: .
J: TRBJ2-7
length: 13
DNA: TGTGCCAGCAGCTCGGGGGTTGCCTACGAGCAGTACTTC
CDR3: CASSSGVAYEQYF

size: .
V: TRBV5-1
D: .
J: TRBJ2-5
length: 15
DNA: TGCGCCAGCAGCCGAAGTAGGACGTACCAAGAGACCCAGTACTTC
CDR3: CASSRSRTYQETQYF

size: .
V: TRBV9
D: .
J: TRBJ2-1
length: 15
DNA: TGTGCCAGCAGCGTAGGCGGACCCTCCTACAATGAGCAGTTCTTC
CDR3: CASSVGGPSYNEQFF

size: .
V: TRBV21-1
D: .
J: TRBJ1-4
length: 16
DNA: TGTGCCAGCAGCGGGGCCGGGGGAAGGTTAGATGAAAAACTGTTTTTT
CDR3: CASSGAGGRLDEKLFF

size: .
V: TRBV29-1
D: .
J: TRBJ2-7
length: 14
DNA: TGCAGCGTTGAAGGGCCGGGGGCCGCTTACGAGCAGTACTTC
CDR3: CSVEGPGAAYEQYF

size: .
V: TRBV2
D: .
J: TRBJ1-6
length: 14
DNA: TGTGCCAGCAATCGAGGGGTCTATAATTCACCCCTCCACTTT
CDR3: CASNRGVYNSPLHF

size: .
V: TRBV4-3
D: .
J: TRBJ2-5
length: 15
DNA: TGCGCCAGCAGCCAGGATACAGGGATATTGGAGACCCAGTACTTC
CDR3: CASSQDTGILETQYF

size: .
V: TRBV9
D: .
J: TRBJ1-2
length: 12
DNA: TGTGCCAGCAGCACTTACAGGGAGGGCTACACCTTC
CDR3: CASSTYREGYTF

size: .
V: TRBV18
D: TRBD1
J: TRBJ1-1
length: 16
DNA: TGTGCCAGCTCAACCGTGGACAGGGGACTGAACACTGAAGCTTTCTTT
CDR3: CASSTVDRGLNTEAFF

size: once
V: TRBV5-6
D: .
J: TRBJ2-7
length: 13
DNA: TGTGCCAGCAGCTTGGGCAATGGCTACGAGCAGTACTTC
CDR3: CASSLGNGYEQYF

size: .
V: TRBV6-5
D: .
J: TRBJ1-1
length: 14
DNA: TGTGCCAGCAGTTACAGGGGTTCGAACACTGAAGCTTTCTTT
CDR3: CASSYRGSNTEAFF

size: .
V: TRBV7-6
D: .
J: TRBJ2-2
length: 16
DNA: TGTGCCAGCAGCTTAGCGGTTGAGGGGCACACCGGGGAGCTGTTTTTT
CDR3: CASSLAVEGHTGELFF

size: .
V: TRBV5-6
D: TRBD1
J: TRBJ2-1
length: 15
DNA: TGTGCCAGCAGCCCACAGGGGGAAGTGGACAATGAGCAGTTCTTC
CDR3: CASSPQGEVDNEQFF

size: .
V: TRBV5-6
D: TRBD2
J: TRBJ2-7
length: 14
DNA: TGTGCCAGCAGCCTCGGACTAGCGGTGGACGAGCAGTACTTC
CDR3: CASSLGLAVDEQYF

size: .
V: TRBV6-5
D: TRBD1
J: TRBJ2-2
length: 13
DNA: TGTGCCAGCACCCTACAGGGGAGCGGGGAGCTGTTTTTT
CDR3: CASTLQGSGELFF

size: .
V: TRBV19
D: TRBD2
J: TRBJ2-7
length: 14
DNA: TGTGCCAGTAGCATCGGGGGGTCATCCTACGAGCAGTACTTC
CDR3: CASSIGGSSYEQYF

size: .
V: TRBV2
D: .
J: TRBJ2-7
length: 15
DNA: TGTGCCAGCAGCCCGGGACGAAGTCCCACCTACGAGCAGTACTTC
CDR3: CASSPGRSPTYEQYF

size: .
V: TRBV10-2
D: .
J: TRBJ1-5
length: 14
DNA: TGCGCCACCCGAGCGGGCGGGCTGGGTCAGCCCCAGCATTTT
CDR3: CATRAGGLGQPQHF

size: .
V: TRBV7-9
D: .
J: TRBJ2-3
length: 15
DNA: TGTGCCAGCAGCTTAGCCGACACAGGGTTGGATACGCAGTATTTT
CDR3: CASSLADTGLDTQYF

size: .
V: TRBV27
D: .
J: TRBJ1-6
length: 15
DNA: TGTGCCAGCACCTTGGGGGCTTCGGGTAATTCACCCCTCCACTTT
CDR3: CASTLGASGNSPLHF

size: .
V: TRBV7-9
D: .
J: TRBJ2-1
length: 12
DNA: TGTGCCAGCAGCTTAGGGCAGATTGAGCAGTTCTTC
CDR3: CASSLGQIEQFF

size: .
V: TRBV19
D: .
J: TRBJ1-6
length: 14
DNA: TGTGCCAGTAGCCGAAACTCAGAGAATTCACCCCTCCACTTT
CDR3: CASSRNSENSPLHF

size: .
V: TRBV15
D: .
J: TRBJ2-2
length: 15
DNA: TGTGCCACCAGCAGAGATGCGAGTTTGGTCGGGGAGCTGTTTTTT
CDR3: CATSRDASLVGELFF

size: .
V: TRBV23-1
D: .
J: TRBJ2-3
length: 14
DNA: TGCGCCAGCAGTCACTGCAGAAGCACAGATACGCAGTATTTT
CDR3: CASSHCRSTDTQYF

size: .
V: TRBV4-1
D: .
J: TRBJ2-5
length: 17
DNA: TGCGCCAGCAGCCAAGCAGTAAGGGGGGGCCTGGTAGAGACCCAGTACTTC
CDR3: CASSQAVRGGLVETQYF

size: .
V: TRBV5-5
D: .
J: TRBJ2-5
length: 12
DNA: TGTGCCAGCAGCGAAGGGTTGGAGACCCAGTACTTC
CDR3: CASSEGLETQYF

size: .
V: TRBV10-3
D: .
J: TRBJ2-3
length: 13
DNA: TGTGCCATCATGACAGACCTCACAGATACGCAGTATTTT
CDR3: CAIMTDLTDTQYF

size: .
V: TRBV6-5
D: TRBD1
J: TRBJ2-7
length: 14
DNA: TGTGCCAGCAGTCCGGACAGGGGGGACTACGAGCAGTACTTC
CDR3: CASSPDRGDYEQYF

size: once
V: TRBV11-2
D: .
J: TRBJ2-7
length: 14
DNA: TGTGCCAGCAGCTTAGAAGGGGGAGGGTACGAGCAGTACTTC
CDR3: CASSLEGGGYEQYF

size: once
V: TRBV5-6
D: .
J: TRBJ2-1
length: 13
DNA: TGTGCCAGCAGCTTGGGGGACTACAATGAGCAGTTCTTC
CDR3: CASSLGDYNEQFF

size: .
V: TRBV7-9
D: .
J: TRBJ2-7
length: 14
DNA: TGTGCCAGCAGCTTAACTACGGGAACCTACGAGCAGTACTTC
CDR3: CASSLTTGTYEQYF

size: .
V: TRBV28
D: .
J: TRBJ2-7
length: 13
DNA: TGTGCCAGCAGTTTCCCCGAATCCTACGAGCAGTACTTC
CDR3: CASSFPESYEQYF

size: .
V: TRBV6-4
D: .
J: TRBJ2-7
length: 14
DNA: TGTGCCAGCAGTGTCCCGACACCGACCTACGAGCAGTACTTC
CDR3: CASSVPTPTYEQYF

size: .
V: TRBV6-5
D: .
J: TRBJ2-1
length: 15
DNA: TGTGCCAGCAGTCCCTCCGGAGCCTCCAACAATGAGCAGTTCTTC
CDR3: CASSPSGASNNEQFF

size: .
V: TRBV9
D: TRBD2
J: TRBJ2-2
length: 15
DNA: TGTGCCAGCAGCGTAGCTAGCGGGGCCACCGGGGAGCTGTTTTTT
CDR3: CASSVASGATGELFF

size: .
V: TRBV4-2
D: TRBD1
J: TRBJ1-2
length: 17
DNA: TGTGCCAGCAGCCAAGATCTAGGGGACAGTAACTATTATGGCTACACCTTC
CDR3: CASSQDLGDSNYYGYTF

size: .
V: TRBV4-3
D: .
J: TRBJ2-1
length: 16
DNA: TGCGCCAGCAGCCAAGATCCAGGACTACCAAACAATGAGCAGTTCTTC
CDR3: CASSQDPGLPNNEQFF

size: .
V: TRBV11-2
D: .
J: TRBJ2-1
length: 14
DNA: TGTGCCAGCCGCGACAGGAGCTCCTACAATGAGCAGTTCTTC
CDR3: CASRDRSSYNEQFF

size: .
V: TRBV4-1
D: .
J: TRBJ2-7
length: 14
DNA: TGCGCCAGCAGCCAGTTGGGAGGTCCCTACGAGCAGTACTTC
CDR3: CASSQLGGPYEQYF

size: .
V: TRBV11-2
D: .
J: TRBJ1-1
length: 14
DNA: TGTGCCAGCAGCTTAGCCGTGTCGAACACTGAAGCTTTCTTT
CDR3: CASSLAVSNTEAFF

size: .
V: TRBV7-8
D: .
J: TRBJ2-1
length: 18
DNA: TGTGCCAGCAGCCCCATAGGTGGGAAGGGGAGCTCCTACAATGAGCAGTTCTTC
CDR3: CASSPIGGKGSSYNEQFF

size: .
V: TRBV19
D: TRBD2
J: TRBJ2-7
length: 13
DNA: TGTGCCAGTAGCGGGACTAGCGAGGAAAAGCAGTACTTC
CDR3: CASSGTSEEKQYF

size: .
V: TRBV6-5
D: TRBD1
J: TRBJ1-1
length: 16
DNA: TGTGCCAGCAGTTACGCGGCAGGGGGGATTGGCACTGAAGCTTTCTTT
CDR3: CASSYAAGGIGTEAFF

size: .
V: TRBV9
D: .
J: TRBJ2-7
length: 14
DNA: TGTGCCAGCAGCGTAGCCCCTATACCCTACGAGCAGTACTTC
CDR3: CASSVAPIPYEQYF

size: .
V: TRBV30
D: .
J: TRBJ2-7
length: 15
DNA: TGTGCCTGGAATCCTCTAGCGCACGACTCCTACGAGCAGTACTTC
CDR3: CAWNPLAHDSYEQYF

size: .
V: TRBV28
D: .
J: TRBJ1-5
length: 15
DNA: TGTGCCAGCAGTTTGGAGGGAATAAGCAATCAGCCCCAGCATTTT
CDR3: CASSLEGISNQPQHF

size: .
V: TRBV4-3
D: .
J: TRBJ1-2
length: 15
DNA: TGCGCCAGCAGCCAAGAAACAGGGCCACACTATGGCTACACCTTC
CDR3: CASSQETGPHYGYTF

size: .
V: TRBV27
D: .
J: TRBJ1-1
length: 13
DNA: TGTGCCAGCAGTTTCCAACAGACAACTGAAGCTTTCTTT
CDR3: CASSFQQTTEAFF

size: .
V: TRBV6-6
D: .
J: TRBJ1-2
length: 13
DNA: TGTGCCAGCAGCCCCAGGGGTCCCTATGGCTACACCTTC
CDR3: CASSPRGPYGYTF

size: .
V: TRBV11-2
D: TRBD1
J: TRBJ1-4
length: 18
DNA: TGTGCCAGCAGCCGCAAAAACCAGGGGGCTCCAACTAATGAAAAACTGTTTTTT
CDR3: CASSRKNQGAPTNEKLFF

size: .
V: TRBV7-3
D: .
J: TRBJ2-2
length: 14
DNA: TGTGCCAGCAGCTATGGGGCGAACACCGGGGAGCTGTTTTTT
CDR3: CASSYGANTGELFF

size: .
V: TRBV7-9
D: .
J: TRBJ1-1
length: 12
DNA: TGTGCCAGCAGCTTATCCGACAGGAGGGCTTTCTTT
CDR3: CASSLSDRRAFF